This T cell receptor beta chain was found in a study of T cells in Graves' hyperthyroidism and ophthalmopathy. V was shortened by 1 base and J by 7 bases, with 11 bases between the two germline ends. CDR1 and CDR2 from the germline V gene are SGDLS and YYNGEE. The CDR3 is made up of 14 amino acids. This clonotype was found a few times. What was amplified from RNA transcripts were TCR beta CDR3 regions. With the HTBI primer set, the TCR CDR3 went through a first round of RT-PCR. A single record per CDR3 protein comes from TCRdb applying MiXCR to the multiplex PCR reads. The data contain 300,000 to 400,000 distinct CDR3 sequences, around a sixth of them singletons.

The sequencing sample was made of blood. This sequence originates from a woman aged 50 to 65 with Graves' hyperthyroidism. The V call is TRBV9, the J call TRBJ2-2; D may correspond to TRBD1 or TRBD2 (6 bases each). The CDR3 DNA follows: TGTGCCAGCAGCGTAACGGGGGCCGGCGGGGAGCTGTTTTTT. It translates to CASSVTGAGGELFF.